The 7 T cell receptor beta chains below were found in one sample sequenced in a study of CXCR3-negative and CXCR3-positive naive CD8 T cells. No antigen has been assigned to these receptors. The TRB libraries of cDNA were built by UMI-labeled 5' RACE. Reprocessing the 5' RACE reads, TCRdb reports a single entry for every CDR3 protein and omits DNA. The record lists some 60,000 distinct CDR3 sequences, of which the ten most abundant hold less than 0.65%. General observations from the study: Higher TRB CDR3 hydrophobicity marked CXCR3-positive naive cells relative to CXCR3-negative naive cells.

The specimen sequenced was naive CXCR3+ CD8+ T cells from blood. As to subset: CD45RO-CCR7+CD27+CD95- naive CD8+ T cells expressing CXCR3 (TNR3+). Receptor source: a human donor in good health. Some clones in this sample may be carry-over from other donors' samples.

The chain employs TRBV7-9 and TRBJ2-1; TCRdb's D gene call, TRBD1, goes unchecked for lack of DNA. CDR1 SEHNR and CDR2 FQNEAQ come from the germline V gene (reference sequence). The CDR3 extends over 13 amino acids. The CDR3 reads CASSLYGGNEQFF.

V gene TRBV25-1 combines with J gene TRBJ2-7; TCRdb outputs TRBD2, but without DNA this stays unchecked. The CDR3 contains 16 residues. CDR1 and CDR2 (germline): MGHDK, SYGVNS. The CDR3 region is CASSEYKGRPSYEQYF.

This chain joins TRBV20-1 and TRBJ2-1; the D gene TCRdb calls, TRBD2, cannot be checked with no DNA. The CDR3 is made up of 14 amino acids. Per germline, CDR1 DFQATT and CDR2 SNEGSKA (reference sequence). The CDR3 loop reads CSARGAGGLYEQFF.

The chain combines TRBV7-9 with TRBJ2-7; TCRdb calls TRBD2, which cannot be checked without DNA. CDR1 is SEHNR and CDR2 is FQNEAQ in the germline V gene (reference sequence). The CDR3 is made up of 15 amino acids. CDR3 protein: CASSPYGAEGYEQYF.

The rearrangement joins TRBV7-9 to TRBJ1-1. The germline gives CDR1 SEHNR, CDR2 FQNEAQ (reference sequence). The CDR3 covers 15 residues. The CDR3 region is CASSLVPMLNTEAFF.

This chain connects TRBV7-9 to TRBJ1-1. The CDR3 covers 16 residues. Germline CDR1 reads SEHNR; CDR2 reads FQNEAQ (reference sequence). The CDR3 loop reads CATEPRALNAVTEAFF.

The chain recombines TRBV20-1 with TRBJ2-3; TCRdb gives TRBD1 as the D gene, but with no DNA this cannot be confirmed. CDR1 is DFQATT, CDR2 SNEGSKA, per germline (reference sequence). The CDR3 runs 14 residues. This CDR3 reads CSAETGHHGDTQYF.